The sequence of this T cell receptor (beta chain) was determined in a study of shared clonotypes between healthy human individuals. A CD45RA+ naive subset and a CD45RA-negative memory subset were split from CD4+ cells. Some clones are missing from TCRdb's copy, which holds only in-frame ones; the method was immunoSEQ multiplex PCR. There are over a million clones in the sample; under 80% occur only once, and less than 1.5% lies in the top ten. V was cut by 5 bases and J by 6 bases, with 17 bases left in between. This CDR3 is built from 15 residues. Germline CDR1 LNHDA, CDR2 SQIVND (reference sequence).

J is TRBJ2-1 and V is TRBV19; D may be TRBD1 or TRBD2 (5 bases each). This receptor was taken from a man younger than 35 in good health. The specimen sequenced was memory CD4+ T cells sorted from blood. The subset denotes: CD45RA-negative fraction. The CDR3 DNA sequence: TGTGCCAGTAGTTTCGGACTCCAAACAGGCAATGAGCAGTTCTTC. Translation gives CASSFGLQTGNEQFF.